The text below deals with one TCR beta chain. This sample was included in a study of blood T cell repertoires in COVID-19. On the study more broadly: COVID-19 samples collected from the United States, Italy and Spain covered acute and convalescent phases. In each case, the material was cDNA or gDNA derived from T cells, B-cell-depleted T cells, or PBMCs.

Per the original data handling: Counts of nucleated cells, estimated from reference gene primer amplification, were obtained. Generated by immunoSEQ multiplex PCR, the TCRdb table keeps only in-frame clones and is missing some. V and J calls and clone size follow that table, whereas D and trimming were derived from the DNA. The sample has 280,000 or so clones; 75% to 90% are singletons. The CDR3 consists of 15 residues. J lost 4 bases, V lost 5 bases, and 8 bases had no gene match. Germline CDR1 reads SGHNT; CDR2 reads YENEEA. This receptor was taken from a woman between 55 and 75 years old with acute or convalescent COVID-19. The sequenced material came from peripheral blood. The J gene is TRBJ2-5, the V gene TRBV11-3; 9 bases map to TRBD1. The CDR3 sequence is CASSEGQGGGETQYF. CDR3 DNA sequence: TGTGCCAGCAGCGAGGGACAGGGTGGGGGAGAGACCCAGTACTTC. Filled out from reference TRBV11-3 and TRBJ2-5, the complete variable domain reads EAGVVQSPRYKIIEKKQPVAFWCNPISGHNTLYWYLQNLGQGPELLIRYENEEAVDDSQLPKDRFSAERLKGVDSTLKIQPAELGDSAVYLCASSEGQGGGETQYFGPGTRLLVL.